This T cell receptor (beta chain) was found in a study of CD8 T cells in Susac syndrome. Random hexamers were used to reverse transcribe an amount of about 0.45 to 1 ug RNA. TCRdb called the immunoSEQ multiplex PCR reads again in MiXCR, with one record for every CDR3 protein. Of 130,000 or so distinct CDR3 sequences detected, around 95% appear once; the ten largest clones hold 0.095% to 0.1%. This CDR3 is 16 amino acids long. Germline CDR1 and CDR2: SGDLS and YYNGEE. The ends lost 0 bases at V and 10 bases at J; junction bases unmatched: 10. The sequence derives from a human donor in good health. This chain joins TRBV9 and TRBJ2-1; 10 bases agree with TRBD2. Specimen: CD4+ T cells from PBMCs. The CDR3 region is CASSVGQSGRAWEQFF. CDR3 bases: TGTGCCAGCAGCGTAGGGCAGAGCGGGAGGGCTTGGGAGCAGTTCTTC.